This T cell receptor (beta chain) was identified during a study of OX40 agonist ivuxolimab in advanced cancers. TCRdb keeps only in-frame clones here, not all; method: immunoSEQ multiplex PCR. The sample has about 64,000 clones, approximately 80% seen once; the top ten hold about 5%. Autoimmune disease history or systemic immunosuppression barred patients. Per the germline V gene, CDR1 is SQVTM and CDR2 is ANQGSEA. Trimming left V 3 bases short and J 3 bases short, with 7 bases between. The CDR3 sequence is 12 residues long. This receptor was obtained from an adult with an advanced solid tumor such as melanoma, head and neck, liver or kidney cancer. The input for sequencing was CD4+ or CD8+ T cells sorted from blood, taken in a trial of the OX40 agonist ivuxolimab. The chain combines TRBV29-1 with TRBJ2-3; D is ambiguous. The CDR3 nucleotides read TGCAGCGTTGATAGCAGAACAGATACGCAGTATTTT. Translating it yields CSVDSRTDTQYF.